This TCR beta chain emerged from a study of CD8+ T cells in alopecia areata. Whole-study context: Twice a day, 5 to 10 mg of oral tofacitinib was administered to treated patients.

The table lists this clone with a few counts. The antigen remains undetermined. Investigators isolated RNA and reverse transcribed it into cDNA to act as the sequencing template. The method was immunoSEQ multiplex PCR; TCRdb's version includes in-frame clones alone and lacks a portion of them. The table has about 220,000 clones, more than 45% seen once. The germline CDR1 and CDR2 sequences are SNHLY and FYNNEI. V was clipped by 1 base and J by 10 bases, with 6 bases between them. This CDR3 region has 11 residues. Treatment of the sample: oral pan-JAK inhibitor, 5-10 mg twice daily. As part of sample collection, lesional scalp punch biopsies and peripheral blood were taken from alopecia areata patients. Study-wide results and caveats: Numerous expanded lesional clones remained in scalp and blood during tofacitinib.

This chain links TRBV2 with TRBJ2-3; TRBD1 is a possible D gene (6 bases). The receptor comes from a human donor with alopecia areata. The material sequenced was CD4+ T cells sorted from blood, taken at week 4, from a patient treated with tofacitinib. Written as DNA, the CDR3 is TGTGCCAGCAGTGAAGGGGGGCCGCAGTATTTT. It codes for CASSEGGPQYF.